Below, one T cell receptor (beta chain) is given with its context. Sequencing used immunoSEQ multiplex PCR; TCRdb keeps in-frame clones, though not all of them. The sample has tens of thousands of clones, roughly 88% seen once; the top ten hold approximately 0.67%. This CDR3 spans 17 amino acids. Trimming cost V 1 base and J 4 bases; bases outside gene matches: 8. Germline V gene lookup returns CDR1 KGHSH and CDR2 LQKENI. This sample is part of a study of OX40 agonist ivuxolimab in advanced cancers. Across the study: Across the patients, intravenous ivuxolimab was delivered every 2 weeks at 0.01 to 10 mg/kg. Those treated in dose escalation had hepatocellular carcinoma, melanoma, renal cell cancer or head and neck cancer. Prior therapy, whether anti-PD-1, anti-PD-L1 or anti-CTLA-4, was allowed, and roughly 44% had some.

Anyone with autoimmune disease history or systemic immunosuppression was excluded. The clonotype comes from an adult with an advanced solid tumor such as melanoma, head and neck, liver or kidney cancer. The sample was CD4+ or CD8+ T cells sorted from blood, taken in a trial of the OX40 agonist ivuxolimab. The chain recombines TRBV18 with TRBJ1-1; TRBD1 matches at 11 bases. In DNA form, the CDR3 reads TGTGCCAGCTCACCACGGACAGGGGGCGGCGGGGGCACTGAAGCTTTCTTT. Protein: CASSPRTGGGGGTEAFF. The complete variable domain, with remaining parts taken from reference TRBV18 and TRBJ1-1, reads NAGVMQNPRHLVRRRGQEARLRCSPMKGHSHVYWYRQLPEEGLKFMVYLQKENIIDESGMPKERFSAEFPKEGPSILRIQQVVRGDSAAYFCASSPRTGGGGGTEAFFGQGTRLTVV.